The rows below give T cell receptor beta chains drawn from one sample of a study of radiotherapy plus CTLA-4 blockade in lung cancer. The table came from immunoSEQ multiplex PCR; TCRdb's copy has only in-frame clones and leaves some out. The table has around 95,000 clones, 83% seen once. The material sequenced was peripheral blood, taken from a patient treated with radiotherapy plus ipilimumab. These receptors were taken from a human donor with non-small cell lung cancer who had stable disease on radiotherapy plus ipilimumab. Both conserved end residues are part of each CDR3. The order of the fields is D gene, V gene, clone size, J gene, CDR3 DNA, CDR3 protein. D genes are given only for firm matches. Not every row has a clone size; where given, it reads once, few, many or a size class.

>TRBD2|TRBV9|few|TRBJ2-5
TGTGCCAGCAGCGCTAGCGGACGACCCCAAGAGACCCAGTACTTC
CASSASGRPQETQYF
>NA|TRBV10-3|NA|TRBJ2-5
TGTGCCATCAGTGAGTCCCCCTTTGGGGAGCAGTACTTC
CAISESPFGEQYF
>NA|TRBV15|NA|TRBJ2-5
TGTGCCACCAGCAGAAATTATTATGAGACCCAGTACTTC
CATSRNYYETQYF
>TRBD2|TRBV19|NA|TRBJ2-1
TGTGCCAGTAGTATACGGGGGGTAAGGGAGCAGTTCTTC
CASSIRGVREQFF
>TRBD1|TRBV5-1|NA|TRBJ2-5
TGCGCCAGCAGCTCCTCAGGGGGCCAAGAGACCCAGTACTTC
CASSSSGGQETQYF
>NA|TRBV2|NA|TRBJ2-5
TGTGCCAGCCTTCAAGTCCGGTTTGACACTGAACTCCAAGAGACCCAGTACTTC
CASLQVRFDTELQETQYF
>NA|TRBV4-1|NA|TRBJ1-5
TGCGCCAGCAGCCAAGATCCCCTGTTCGACCGGCCCCAGCATTTT
CASSQDPLFDRPQHF
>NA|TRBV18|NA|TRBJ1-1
TGTGCCAGCTCACCGCGTCGGAGCCAGAACACTGAAGCTTTCTTT
CASSPRRSQNTEAFF
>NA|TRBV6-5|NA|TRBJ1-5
TGTGCCAGCAGTTCAGGGGTAAATGGCAATCAGCCCCAGCATTTT
CASSSGVNGNQPQHF
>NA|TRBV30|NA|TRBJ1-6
TGTGCCTGGAGGGGGCCAGGGAATTCACCCCTCCACTTT
CAWRGPGNSPLHF
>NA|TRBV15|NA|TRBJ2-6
TGTGCCACCAGCAGGACGGTGGCGGGGACCTACTCTGGGGCCAACGTCCTGACTTTC
CATSRTVAGTYSGANVLTF
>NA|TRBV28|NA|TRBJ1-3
TGTGCCAGCAGTTTAGGGGGGGCAGGAAACACCATATATTTT
CASSLGGAGNTIYF
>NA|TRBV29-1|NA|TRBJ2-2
TGCAGCGTTTTAGCCGGGGAGCTGTTTTTT
CSVLAGELFF
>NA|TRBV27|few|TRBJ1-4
TGTGCCAGCAGGCAGGGGCTTGCAACTAATGAAAAACTGTTTTTT
CASRQGLATNEKLFF
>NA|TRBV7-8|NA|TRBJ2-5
TGTGCCAGCAGCCGCGGAGGAGGGGAAGAGACCCAGTACTTC
CASSRGGGEETQYF
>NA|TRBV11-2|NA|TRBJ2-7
TGTGCCAGCAGCGTTACCCCTAGCCTTCGCTACGAGCAGTACTTC
CASSVTPSLRYEQYF
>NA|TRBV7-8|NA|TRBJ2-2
TGTGCCAGCAGCTTAACCGACACCGGGGAGCTGTTTTTT
CASSLTDTGELFF
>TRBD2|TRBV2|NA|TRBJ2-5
TGTGCCAGCAGAATAGCGGGAGTTTGGGAGACCCAGTACTTC
CASRIAGVWETQYF
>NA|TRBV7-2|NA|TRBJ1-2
TGTGCCAGCAGCTTAGTTTCGGGGAAGGGGAGCGGCTACACCTTC
CASSLVSGKGSGYTF
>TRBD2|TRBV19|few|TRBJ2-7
TGTGCCAGTAGTTCAGGGACTAGCGGGAGGGCCCACGAGCAGTACTTC
CASSSGTSGRAHEQYF
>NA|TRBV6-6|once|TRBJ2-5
TGTGCCAGCACCCAAACTGGCAGGGAACAAGAGACCCAGTACTTC
CASTQTGREQETQYF
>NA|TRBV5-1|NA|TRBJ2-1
TGCGCCAGCCGCTATCGGAGAAATGAGCAGTTCTTC
CASRYRRNEQFF
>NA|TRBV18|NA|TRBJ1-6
TGTGCCAGCTCACCGGTTGAAAATTCACCCCTCCACTTT
CASSPVENSPLHF
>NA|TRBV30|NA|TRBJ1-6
TGTGCCTGGAGTGCAGGGTGGAGTAATAATTCACCCCTCCACTTT
CAWSAGWSNNSPLHF
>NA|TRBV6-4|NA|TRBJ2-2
TGTGCCAGCAGTGACTATAAGGGCGGGGAGCTGTTTTTT
CASSDYKGGELFF
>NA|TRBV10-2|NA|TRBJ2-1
TGCGCCAGCAGTGAGCAGGGTCCCTCCTACAATGAGCAGTTCTTC
CASSEQGPSYNEQFF
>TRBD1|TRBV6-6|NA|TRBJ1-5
TGTGCCAGCAGTTACTCACAGGGGGCAGGTCAGCCCCAGCATTTT
CASSYSQGAGQPQHF